This note documents a single T cell receptor (beta chain) sequence. Its antigen is not yet known. No base-level quality is on record; no much larger clone is a single base apart. This specimen comes from a study of cytomegalovirus exposure and HLA in healthy donors (dated by TCRdb to about 2017). Regarding the research as a whole: According to a later analysis, the 120 or so validation repertoires were produced on the same platform as the 666 repertoires of the first cohort. The aim of the study was to test whether cataloging public T cell receptors could identify signatures of past pathogen exposure. In addition to the first cohort of roughly 700 subjects, a separate validation cohort of approximately 130 different subjects was used. The study combined high-throughput TCR immunosequencing, statistical association of individual TCRs with disease status, and machine learning to predict cytomegalovirus infection status.

On the study overall, not on this receptor specifically: The study gave a list of over 150 TCR beta chains associated with cytomegalovirus. A later analysis had no HLA typing for the validation cohort, so co-occurrence there was scored across all 110 or so repertoires. Most TCR sequences were seen in very few donors, while some public TCRs were found in many individuals. A later analysis found that TCRs clustered in the first cohort also tended to co-occur in the approximately 120 validation repertoires, with approximately 95% of cluster scores above 0. In vitro tests confirmed that a few of the cytomegalovirus-associated TCR beta chains recognize cytomegalovirus antigens. The authors suggested that the approach could potentially be extended to other disease states and immunological phenotypes. Cytomegalovirus status was reported to be diagnosed by the classifier with high specificity and sensitivity in both the original and validation cohorts.

From V the trimming removes 3 bases and from J it removes 10 bases, while the gene matches leave 8 bases of the junction unaccounted for. Per the germline V gene (reference sequence), MNHEY is the CDR1 and SMNVEV is the CDR2. From its cysteine to its phenylalanine, the CDR3 spans 15 amino acids. Only CDR3 DNA remains: 45 bases, in frame from the first base. Donors formed part of the validation cohort, which comprised over a hundred subjects and was distinct from the first cohort of under 850 subjects. Receptor libraries were prepared by the immunoSEQ multiplex PCR assay. As for how the authors treated the data: To diagnose cytomegalovirus status from the catalog of TCR beta chain sequences, a statistical classification framework was built. TCRdb took over this immuneACCESS table, retaining in-frame rearrangements with V and J assigned. Such tables are incomplete; in checked studies, under half of the missing clones stem from an unresolved V gene, and the remainder is unexplained. V, J and clone size are those of that table, while D and trimming were read from the DNA. This sample holds 190,000 or so clones; about 80% were observed only once. 2.8% of the sample comes from the top ten.

Sequenced sample: PBMCs. This chain is built from TRBV27 and TRBJ1-6, with 8 bases matching TRBD1. The TCR sequence derives from a young woman in good health and CMV-seropositive. CDR3 protein: CASSFLGQGGSPLHF. The DNA sequence is given as TGTGCCAGCAGTTTCCTCGGACAGGGTGGCTCACCCCTCCACTTT.